This TCR beta chain was profiled in a study of blood T cells in healthy people across ages. This clonotype was recorded a few times. It was with a sample-barcoded 5' primer and a J-beta primer mix that a second PCR of roughly 7 to 12 cycles was run. TCRdb re-derived calls from the 5' RACE reads in MiXCR, one entry per CDR3 protein. The table has roughly 730,000 distinct CDR3 sequences, more than 50% seen once. Germline assignment: CDR1 SEHNR and CDR2 FQNEAQ (reference sequence). V lost 3 bases, J lost 2 bases, and 9 bases lay in between. This CDR3 contains 14 residues. The V call is TRBV7-9, the J call TRBJ2-3; no definite D call. Sequenced input: blood. The clonotype was recovered from a man aged 40-49 years in good health. The CDR3 DNA sequence: TGTGCCAGCAGCTTCGCCGTCGCCACAGATACGCAGTATTTT. Protein sequence: CASSFAVATDTQYF.